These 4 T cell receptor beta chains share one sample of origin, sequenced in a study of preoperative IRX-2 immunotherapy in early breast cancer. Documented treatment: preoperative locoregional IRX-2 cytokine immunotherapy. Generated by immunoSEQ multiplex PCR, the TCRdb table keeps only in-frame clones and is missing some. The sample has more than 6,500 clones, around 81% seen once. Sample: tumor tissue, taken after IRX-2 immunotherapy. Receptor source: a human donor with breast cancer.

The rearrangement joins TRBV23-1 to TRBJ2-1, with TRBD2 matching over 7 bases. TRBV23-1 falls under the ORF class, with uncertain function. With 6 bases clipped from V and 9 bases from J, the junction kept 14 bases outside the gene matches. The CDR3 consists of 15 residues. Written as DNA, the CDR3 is TGCGCCAGCAGCCAGGGTGGACTAGTCGGGGGTGAGCAGTTCTTC. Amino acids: CASSQGGLVGGEQFF.

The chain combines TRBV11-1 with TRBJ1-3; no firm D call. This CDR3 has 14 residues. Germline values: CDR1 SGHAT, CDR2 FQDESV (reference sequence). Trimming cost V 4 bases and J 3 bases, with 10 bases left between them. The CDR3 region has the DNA TGTGCCAGCAGCTCCGGTTTTGGTGGAAACACCATATATTTT. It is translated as CASSSGFGGNTIYF.

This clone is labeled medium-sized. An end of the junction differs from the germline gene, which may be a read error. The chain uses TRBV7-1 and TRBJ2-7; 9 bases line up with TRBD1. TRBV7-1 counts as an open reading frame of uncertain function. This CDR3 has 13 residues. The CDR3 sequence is CASSSDRGFEQYF. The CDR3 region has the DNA TGTGCTAGCAGCTCGGACAGGGGATTCGAGCAGTACTTC.

The CDR3 region is CASSTQGDNEQFF. In DNA form, the CDR3 reads TGTGCCAGCTCAACTCAGGGGGATAATGAGCAGTTCTTC. The genes are TRBV18 and TRBJ2-1; 7 positions agree with TRBD1. CDR1 and CDR2 from the germline V gene are KGHSH and LQKENI. The CDR3 extends over 13 amino acids. V lost 5 bases to trimming and J lost 7 bases; unmatched junction nucleotides: 5.